Listed below are T cell receptor beta chains from one sample, sequenced in a study of blood T cell repertoires in COVID-19. Generated by immunoSEQ multiplex PCR, the TCRdb table keeps only in-frame clones and is missing some. The sample lists about 270,000 clones, roughly 84% occurring once. Sequences were obtained from peripheral blood. These receptors came from a woman younger than 35 with acute or convalescent COVID-19. The CDR3 runs from the conserved cysteine through the conserved F or W. Fields, in order: V gene, clone size, D gene, J gene, CDR3 DNA, CDR3 protein. A D gene is named only where the DNA matches it firmly. Expanded clones are given a class, and other clones once, few, many or no size at all.

TRBV6-2/TRBV6-3,.,TRBD1,TRBJ1-2,TGTGCCAGCAGTTCCTATACCGGGACAGGGGCTGTCTATGGCTACACCTTC,CASSSYTGTGAVYGYTF
TRBV2,.,.,TRBJ1-5,TGTGCCAGCAGTGAAGGGGGGGGAGGCAATCAGCCCCAGCATTTT,CASSEGGGGNQPQHF
TRBV19,.,.,TRBJ1-4,TGTGCCAGTAGTATTGGCGGGAACGAAAAACTGTTTTTT,CASSIGGNEKLFF
TRBV28,.,TRBD1,TRBJ1-4,TGTGCCAGCAGCCCGGGACAGGGTTATGAAAAACTGTTTTTT,CASSPGQGYEKLFF
TRBV5-6,.,.,TRBJ2-7,TGTGCCAGCAGCTTCCGGGGGACAGTTACCAGCGGGCAGTACTTC,CASSFRGTVTSGQYF
TRBV5-1,few,TRBD1,TRBJ1-1,TGCGCCAGCAGCATAGGACAGGGGACTGAAGCTTTCTTT,CASSIGQGTEAFF
TRBV2,.,.,TRBJ2-5,TGTGCCAGCAGTGATACCGGGTCAGGGGTAGAGACCCAGTACTTC,CASSDTGSGVETQYF
TRBV27,.,TRBD2,TRBJ2-7,TGTGCCAGCAGTTCCCCGCCTTCGACTAGCGGGACCACCAACGAGCAGTACTTC,CASSSPPSTSGTTNEQYF
TRBV6-1,.,.,TRBJ2-7,TGTGCCAGCAGTGAAGCGATACAGGGTTCTACCTACGAGCAGTACTTC,CASSEAIQGSTYEQYF
TRBV4-2,.,.,TRBJ1-3,TGTGCCAGCAGCCCCAACGATGGGCCTGGAAACACCATATATTTT,CASSPNDGPGNTIYF
TRBV4-3,.,.,TRBJ1-1,TGCGCCAGCAGCCAAGATCCCTGGCAGGGGAATTCGACTGAAGCTTTCTTT,CASSQDPWQGNSTEAFF
TRBV5-6,.,.,TRBJ2-1,TGTGCCAGCAGCTTGGGGCGGGGACTGGAGCAGTTCTTC,CASSLGRGLEQFF
TRBV6-5,.,.,TRBJ2-7,TGTGCCAGCACCTCTGGCTGGTTCTACGAGCAGTACTTC,CASTSGWFYEQYF
TRBV4-1,once,TRBD2,TRBJ2-1,TGCGCCAGCAGCCCGCCACTAGCGGGGTTTGGGAATGAGCAGTTCTTC,CASSPPLAGFGNEQFF
TRBV6-5,.,.,TRBJ1-3,TGTGCCAGCAGCCGCGAGTCGGGAAACACCATATATTTT,CASSRESGNTIYF
TRBV5-1,.,TRBD2,TRBJ2-7,TGCGCCAGCAGCTCCCTCGGGGCGTCGACTAGCACAGACTCCTACGAGCAGTACTTC,CASSSLGASTSTDSYEQYF
TRBV2,once,TRBD2,TRBJ2-3,TGTGCCAGCAGTGCAGGACTAGCGGGAGGGCCAGGGACGCAGTATTTT,CASSAGLAGGPGTQYF
TRBV3-1/TRBV3-2,.,.,TRBJ1-1,TGTGCCAGCAGCCAAGATCTACAGGGTGGTAGAGGGGACACTGAAGCTTTCTTT,CASSQDLQGGRGDTEAFF
TRBV10-2,.,.,TRBJ1-2,TGCGCCAGCACCCAACAGGGCCTGGCCTATGGCTACACCTTC,CASTQQGLAYGYTF
TRBV11-2,.,.,TRBJ2-1,TGTGCCAGCAGCCGATTCAGGGACTCGGCTGCAGTCTTGAACGCATTGTTCTTC,CASSRFRDSAAVLNALFF
TRBV11-3,.,.,TRBJ2-1,TGTGCCAGCAGCTTAGAAAAGCGGAACGAGCAGTTCTTC,CASSLEKRNEQFF
TRBV7-9,.,.,TRBJ2-1,TGTGCCAGCAGTTTACCCGCCCGCCAGGGGAGTGAGCAGTTCTTC,CASSLPARQGSEQFF
TRBV7-9,few,.,TRBJ2-1,TGTGCCAGCAGCTCAGGACTGGGGTTGGTTAAGAATGAGCAGTTCTTC,CASSSGLGLVKNEQFF
TRBV3-1/TRBV3-2,.,.,TRBJ2-7,TGTGCCAGCAGCCCTCAGATATCCTACGAGCAGTACTTC,CASSPQISYEQYF
TRBV9,.,.,TRBJ2-5,TGTGCCAGCAGCGTCCGGGACACGTACCAAGAGACCCAGTACTTC,CASSVRDTYQETQYF
TRBV27,.,TRBD2,TRBJ2-7,TGTGCCAGCGGGCCAAGGGTTAGCGGGAGAGAGCAGTACTTC,CASGPRVSGREQYF
TRBV11-1,.,TRBD2,TRBJ2-7,TGTGCCAGCAGCTTAGCTAGCGGGCCTCCCTACGAGCAGTACTTC,CASSLASGPPYEQYF
TRBV6-5,.,.,TRBJ2-2,TGTGCCAGCCGGCTAGCTCCGAACACCGGGGAGCTGTTTTTT,CASRLAPNTGELFF
TRBV6-6,.,.,TRBJ1-1,TGTGCCAGCAGGATCCGGACAGCAATGAACACTGAAGCTTTCTTT,CASRIRTAMNTEAFF
TRBV10-3,once,.,TRBJ2-1,TGTGCCATCAGTGCTGAACGAGCTATTTACAATGAGCAGTTCTTC,CAISAERAIYNEQFF
TRBV5-1,.,TRBD2,TRBJ2-1,TGCGCCAGCAGCTTTAGCGGGACTAGATCCTACAATGAGCAGTTCTTC,CASSFSGTRSYNEQFF
TRBV6-2/TRBV6-3,.,TRBD2,TRBJ2-7,TGTGCCAGCAGTTACTCGATTTATATACCCGTAGCGGGAGAATCGTACGAGCAGTACTTC,CASSYSIYIPVAGESYEQYF
TRBV12-3/TRBV12-4,.,TRBD1,TRBJ1-1,TGTGCCACACGGACAGGGAGGACTGAAGCTTTCTTT,CATRTGRTEAFF
TRBV4-2,.,TRBD1,TRBJ2-3,TGTGCCAGCAGCCAAAACACGGGACAGCCCACAGATACGCAGTATTTT,CASSQNTGQPTDTQYF
TRBV2,.,.,TRBJ1-4,TGTGCCAGCAGTGAAGCAGCTGAAAAACTGTTTTTT,CASSEAAEKLFF
TRBV9,.,TRBD2,TRBJ2-2,TGTGCCAGCAGCGAGGGCAATTTTTGGGAGGGCCTCAACACCGGGGAGCTGTTTTTT,CASSEGNFWEGLNTGELFF
TRBV19,.,.,TRBJ2-7,TGTGCCAGTAGTATGCAAACAGGAGCCTACGAGCAGTACTTC,CASSMQTGAYEQYF
TRBV6-1,.,.,TRBJ2-2,TGTGCCAGCAGTGAAGCGCTATCGGAGGCCGGGGAGCTGTTTTTT,CASSEALSEAGELFF
TRBV14,.,.,TRBJ2-5,TGTGCCAGCAGCCATAGGACAAAGAAACGAGAGACCCAGTACTTC,CASSHRTKKRETQYF
TRBV4-3,.,TRBD2,TRBJ2-7,TGCGCCAGCAGCCTCCGACTAGCGGGAGTGGTCGAGCAGTACTTC,CASSLRLAGVVEQYF
TRBV2,.,.,TRBJ2-5,TGTGCCAGCAGTCGCAGTTCAACCCAAGAGACCCAGTACTTC,CASSRSSTQETQYF
TRBV27,many,.,TRBJ2-7,TGTGCCAGCAGTTTACCGGGAGCCGACTTCTACGAGCAGTACTTC,CASSLPGADFYEQYF
TRBV7-9,.,TRBD1,TRBJ1-5,TGTGCCAGCAGCCGGGACAGCTCCAATCAGCCCCAGCATTTT,CASSRDSSNQPQHF